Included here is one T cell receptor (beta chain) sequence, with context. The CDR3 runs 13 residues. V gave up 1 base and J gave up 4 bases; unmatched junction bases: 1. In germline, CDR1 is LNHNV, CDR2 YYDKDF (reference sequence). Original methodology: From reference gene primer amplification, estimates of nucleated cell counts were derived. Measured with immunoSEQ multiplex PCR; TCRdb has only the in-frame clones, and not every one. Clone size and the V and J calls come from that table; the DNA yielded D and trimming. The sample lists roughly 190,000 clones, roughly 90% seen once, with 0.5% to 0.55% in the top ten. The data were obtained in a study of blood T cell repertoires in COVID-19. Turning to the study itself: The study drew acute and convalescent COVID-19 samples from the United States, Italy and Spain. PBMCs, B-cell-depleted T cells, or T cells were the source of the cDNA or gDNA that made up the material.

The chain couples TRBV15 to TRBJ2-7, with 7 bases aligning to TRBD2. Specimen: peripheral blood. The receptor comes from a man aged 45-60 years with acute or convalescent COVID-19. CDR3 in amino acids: CATSRAGLYEQYF. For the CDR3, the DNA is TGTGCCACCAGCAGAGCGGGACTATACGAGCAGTACTTC.